This record concerns one T cell receptor beta chain sequence. Sequencing used immunoSEQ multiplex PCR; TCRdb keeps in-frame clones, though not all of them. The table has 12,000 to 15,000 clones, roughly 30% seen once. This sample was included in a study of graft-versus-host responses after intestinal transplantation. Overall study: Among the recipients, transplants were multivisceral, liver-intestinal, or isolated intestinal. Following induction with anti-thymocyte globulin, all recipients were given tacrolimus and steroids for two to four years. Findings and limits, study-wide: Allografts of one patient group, those with graft-donor T cell macrochimerism, had high graft-versus-host to host-versus-graft clonal ratios.

The germline gives CDR1 SGHTA, CDR2 FQGNSA. This CDR3 has 12 residues. V lost 5 bases and J lost 4, with 6 bases in between. The reaction was completed, and proliferating CFSE-low CD3+CD4+ and CD3+CD8+ responders were then sorted. The material was alloreactive CD4+ T cells from a mixed lymphocyte reaction culture, obtained before intestinal transplant. Subset indicated: CFSE-low proliferating T cells sorted from roughly 6-day pre-transplant mixed lymphocyte reaction (GvH or HvG direction). The sequence was collected from a human patient who received an intestinal transplant. The chain couples TRBV7-2 to TRBJ1-5; D remains ambiguous. CDR3 region: CASSPPNQPQHF. The CDR3 coding sequence is TGTGCCAGCAGCCCCCCGAATCAGCCCCAGCATTTT.